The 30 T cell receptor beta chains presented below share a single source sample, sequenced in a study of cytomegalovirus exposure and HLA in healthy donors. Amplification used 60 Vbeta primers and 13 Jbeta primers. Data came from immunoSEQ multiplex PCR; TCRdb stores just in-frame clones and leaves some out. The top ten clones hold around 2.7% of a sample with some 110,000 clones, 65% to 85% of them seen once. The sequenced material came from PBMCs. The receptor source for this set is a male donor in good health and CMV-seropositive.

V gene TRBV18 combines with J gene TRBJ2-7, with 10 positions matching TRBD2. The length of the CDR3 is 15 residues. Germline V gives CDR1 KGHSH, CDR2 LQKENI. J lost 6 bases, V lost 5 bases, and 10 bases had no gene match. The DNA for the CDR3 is TGTGCCAGCTCAGTTAAGAGCGGGGGGGCCCGCGAGCAGTACTTC. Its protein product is CASSVKSGGAREQYF.

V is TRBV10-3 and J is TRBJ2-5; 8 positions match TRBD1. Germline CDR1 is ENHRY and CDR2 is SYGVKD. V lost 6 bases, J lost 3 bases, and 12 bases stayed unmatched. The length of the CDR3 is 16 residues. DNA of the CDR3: TGTGCCATCAGCTCGAACCCCGGGACAGGCGAAGAGACCCAGTACTTC. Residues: CAISSNPGTGEETQYF.

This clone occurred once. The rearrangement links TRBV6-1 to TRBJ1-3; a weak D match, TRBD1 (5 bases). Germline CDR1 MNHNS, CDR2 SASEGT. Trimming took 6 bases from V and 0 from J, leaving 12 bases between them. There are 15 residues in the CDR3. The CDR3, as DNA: TGTGCCAGCAGCACGACAGCTAGCTCTGGAAACACCATATATTTT. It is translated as CASSTTASSGNTIYF.

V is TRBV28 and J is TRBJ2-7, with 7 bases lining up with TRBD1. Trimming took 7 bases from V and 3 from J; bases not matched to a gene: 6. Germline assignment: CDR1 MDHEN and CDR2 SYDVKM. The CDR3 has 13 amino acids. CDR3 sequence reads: CASTSRQGYEQYF. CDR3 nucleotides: TGTGCCAGCACCTCGCGACAGGGCTACGAGCAGTACTTC.

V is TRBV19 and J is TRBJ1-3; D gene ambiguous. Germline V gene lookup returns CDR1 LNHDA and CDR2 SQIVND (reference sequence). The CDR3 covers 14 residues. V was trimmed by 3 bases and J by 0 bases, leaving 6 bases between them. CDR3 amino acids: CASSISSSGNTIYF. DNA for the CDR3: TGTGCCAGTAGTATCTCGAGCTCTGGAAACACCATATATTTT.

The DNA for the CDR3 is TGTGCCAGCAGTTTGTCAGGGGCCGAGCAGTACTTC. Its translation is CASSLSGAEQYF. This chain connects TRBV27 to TRBJ2-7, with a tentative D call TRBD1 (6 bases). CDR1 and CDR2 (germline): MNHEY, SMNVEV (reference sequence). The CDR3 is 12 amino acids. V was shortened by 3 bases and J by 6 bases, with 9 bases between the two germline ends.

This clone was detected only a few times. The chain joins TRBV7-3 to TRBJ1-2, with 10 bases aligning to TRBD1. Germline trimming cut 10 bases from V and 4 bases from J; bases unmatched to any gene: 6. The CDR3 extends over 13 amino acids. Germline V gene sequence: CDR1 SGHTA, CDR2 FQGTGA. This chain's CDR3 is CATTDRGVYGYTF. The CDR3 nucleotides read TGTGCCACCACGGACAGGGGGGTCTATGGCTACACCTTC.

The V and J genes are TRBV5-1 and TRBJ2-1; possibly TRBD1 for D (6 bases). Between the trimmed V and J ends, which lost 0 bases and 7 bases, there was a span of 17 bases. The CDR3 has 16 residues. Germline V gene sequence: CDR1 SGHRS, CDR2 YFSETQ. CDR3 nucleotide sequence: TGCGCCAGCAGCTTGGTTGGGGGCATCCCCGGAAATGAGCAGTTCTTC. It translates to CASSLVGGIPGNEQFF.

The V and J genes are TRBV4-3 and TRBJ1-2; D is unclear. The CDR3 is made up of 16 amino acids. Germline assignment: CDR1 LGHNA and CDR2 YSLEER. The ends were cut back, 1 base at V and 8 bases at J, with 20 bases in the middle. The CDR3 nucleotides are TGCGCCAGCAGCCAAGGCAGGCAATCAGGCGTGTGGGGCTACACCTTC. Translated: CASSQGRQSGVWGYTF.

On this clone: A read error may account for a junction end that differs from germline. Here the CDR3 DNA reads TGCGCCAGCAGTCAAGGGACTAGCGGGGCGAATGAGCAGTTCTTC. This translates into CASSQGTSGANEQFF. The chain links TRBV4-3 to TRBJ2-1, with TRBD2 matching over 13 bases. This CDR3 has 15 amino acids. Germline V gene sequence: CDR1 LGHNA, CDR2 YSLEER.

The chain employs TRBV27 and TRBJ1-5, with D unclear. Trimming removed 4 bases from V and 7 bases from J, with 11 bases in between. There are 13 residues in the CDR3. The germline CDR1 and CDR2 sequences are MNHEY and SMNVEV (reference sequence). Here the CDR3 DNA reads TGTGCCAGCAGTTCCCGGGGAGGACAGCCCCAGCATTTT. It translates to CASSSRGGQPQHF.

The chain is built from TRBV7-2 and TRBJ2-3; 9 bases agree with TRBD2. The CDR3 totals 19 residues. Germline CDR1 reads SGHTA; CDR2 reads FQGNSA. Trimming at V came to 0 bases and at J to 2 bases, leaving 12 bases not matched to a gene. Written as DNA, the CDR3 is TGTGCCAGCAGCTTAGCGAGGCCTAGCGGGACAACATACACAGATACGCAGTATTTT. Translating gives CASSLARPSGTTYTDTQYF.

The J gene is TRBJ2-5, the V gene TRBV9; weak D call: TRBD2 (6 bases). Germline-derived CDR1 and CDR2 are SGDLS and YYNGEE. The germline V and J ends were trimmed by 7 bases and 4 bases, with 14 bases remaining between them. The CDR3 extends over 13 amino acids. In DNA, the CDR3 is TGTGCCAGCGGGCGGGGAACAGCAGAGACCCAGTACTTC. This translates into CASGRGTAETQYF.

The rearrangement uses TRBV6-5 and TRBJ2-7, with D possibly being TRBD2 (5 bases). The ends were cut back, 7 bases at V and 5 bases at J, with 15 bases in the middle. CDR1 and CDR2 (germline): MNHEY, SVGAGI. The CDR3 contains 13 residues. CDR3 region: CASTRASSHEQYF. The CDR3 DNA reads TGTGCCAGCACGAGGGCTAGTAGTCACGAGCAGTACTTC.

The CDR3 DNA is TGTGCCAGCAGTTCGGGGGGGCTGGTCAATGAGCAGTTCTTC. This sequence encodes CASSSGGLVNEQFF. The V gene is TRBV27, the J gene TRBJ2-1; 8 nucleotides align to TRBD2. Germline V gives CDR1 MNHEY, CDR2 SMNVEV (reference sequence). With 4 bases clipped from V and 6 bases from J, the junction kept 5 bases outside the gene matches. The CDR3 totals 14 residues.

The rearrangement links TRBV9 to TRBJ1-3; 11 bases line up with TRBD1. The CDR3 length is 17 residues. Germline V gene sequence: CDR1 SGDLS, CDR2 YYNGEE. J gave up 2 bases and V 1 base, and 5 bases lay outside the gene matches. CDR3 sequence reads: CASSVSGGQGAGNTIYF. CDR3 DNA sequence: TGTGCCAGCAGCGTATCCGGGGGACAGGGGGCTGGAAACACCATATATTTT.

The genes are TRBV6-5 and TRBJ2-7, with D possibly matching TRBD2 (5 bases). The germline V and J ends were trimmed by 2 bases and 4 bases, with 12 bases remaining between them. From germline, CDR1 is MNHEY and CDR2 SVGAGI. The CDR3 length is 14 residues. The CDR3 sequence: CASSYTFSGYEQYF. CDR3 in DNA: TGTGCCAGCAGTTACACCTTCAGCGGATACGAGCAGTACTTC.

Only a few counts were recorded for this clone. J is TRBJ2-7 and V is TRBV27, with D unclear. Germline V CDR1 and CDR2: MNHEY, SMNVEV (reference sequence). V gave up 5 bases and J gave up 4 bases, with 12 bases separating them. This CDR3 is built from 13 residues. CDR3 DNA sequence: TGTGCCAGCAGTCCCGCTGCGGAATACGAGCAGTACTTC. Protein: CASSPAAEYEQYF.

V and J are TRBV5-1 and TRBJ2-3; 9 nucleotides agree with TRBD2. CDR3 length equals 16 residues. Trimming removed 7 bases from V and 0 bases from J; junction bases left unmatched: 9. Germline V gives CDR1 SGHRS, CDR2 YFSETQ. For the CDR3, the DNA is TGCGCCAGCTTTGCGGGGGGGCCGGGGAGCACAGATACGCAGTATTTT. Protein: CASFAGGPGSTDTQYF.

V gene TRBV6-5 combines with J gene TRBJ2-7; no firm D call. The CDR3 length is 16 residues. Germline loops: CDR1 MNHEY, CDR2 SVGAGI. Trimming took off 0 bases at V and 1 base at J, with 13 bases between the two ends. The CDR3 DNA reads TGTGCCAGCAGTTACTCTGAGCGAATTAAATCCTACGAGCAGTACTTC. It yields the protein CASSYSERIKSYEQYF.

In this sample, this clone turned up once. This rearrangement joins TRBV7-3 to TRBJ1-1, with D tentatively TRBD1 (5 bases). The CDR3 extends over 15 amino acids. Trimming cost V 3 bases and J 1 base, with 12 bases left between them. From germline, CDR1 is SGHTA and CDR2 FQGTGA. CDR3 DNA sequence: TGTGCCAGCAGCTTCCTAGGCCAGGGGAACACTGAAGCTTTCTTT. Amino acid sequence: CASSFLGQGNTEAFF.

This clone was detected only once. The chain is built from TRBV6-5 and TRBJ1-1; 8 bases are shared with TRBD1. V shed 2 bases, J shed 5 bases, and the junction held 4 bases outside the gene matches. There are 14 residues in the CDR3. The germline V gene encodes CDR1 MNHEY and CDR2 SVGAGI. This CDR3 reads CASSYKQGATEAFF. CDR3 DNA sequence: TGTGCCAGCAGTTACAAGCAGGGGGCTACTGAAGCTTTCTTT.

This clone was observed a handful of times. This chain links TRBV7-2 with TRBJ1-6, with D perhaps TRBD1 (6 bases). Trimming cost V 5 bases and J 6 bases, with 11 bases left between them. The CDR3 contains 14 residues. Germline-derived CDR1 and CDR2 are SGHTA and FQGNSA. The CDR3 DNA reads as TGTGCCAGCAGCCCAGGACAGCCTAATTCACCCCTCCACTTT. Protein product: CASSPGQPNSPLHF. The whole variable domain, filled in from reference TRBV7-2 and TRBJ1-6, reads GAGVSQSPSNKVTEKGKDVELRCDPISGHTALYWYRQSLGQGLEFLIYFQGNSAPDKSGLPSDRFSAERTGGSVSTLTIQRTQQEDSAVYLCASSPGQPNSPLHFGNGTRLTVT.

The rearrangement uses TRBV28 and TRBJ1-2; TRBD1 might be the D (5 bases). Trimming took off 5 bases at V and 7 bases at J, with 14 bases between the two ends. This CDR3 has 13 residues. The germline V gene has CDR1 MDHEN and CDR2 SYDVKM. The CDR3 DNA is TGTGCCAGCAGTAGGGGATGGGCCGGTGGCTACACCTTC. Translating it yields CASSRGWAGGYTF.

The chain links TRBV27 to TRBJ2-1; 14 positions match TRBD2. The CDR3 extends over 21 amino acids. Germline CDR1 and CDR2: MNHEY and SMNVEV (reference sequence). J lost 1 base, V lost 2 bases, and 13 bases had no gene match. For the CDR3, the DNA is TGTGCCAGCAGTTTAGGTCCACCGGGACTAGCGGGAGTAGGTTCCTACAATGAGCAGTTCTTC. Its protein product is CASSLGPPGLAGVGSYNEQFF.

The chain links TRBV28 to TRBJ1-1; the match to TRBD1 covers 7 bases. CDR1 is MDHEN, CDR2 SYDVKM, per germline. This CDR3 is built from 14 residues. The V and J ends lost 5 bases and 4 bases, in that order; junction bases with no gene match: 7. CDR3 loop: CASSTPTGATEAFF. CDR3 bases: TGTGCCAGCAGTACGCCAACAGGGGCCACTGAAGCTTTCTTT.

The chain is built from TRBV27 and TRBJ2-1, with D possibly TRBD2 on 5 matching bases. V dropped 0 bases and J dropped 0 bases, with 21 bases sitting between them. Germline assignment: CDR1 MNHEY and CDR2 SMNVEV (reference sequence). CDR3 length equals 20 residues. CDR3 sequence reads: CASSLSSGIPPPSSYNEQFF. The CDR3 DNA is TGTGCCAGCAGTTTATCGTCGGGAATCCCGCCCCCAAGCTCCTACAATGAGCAGTTCTTC.

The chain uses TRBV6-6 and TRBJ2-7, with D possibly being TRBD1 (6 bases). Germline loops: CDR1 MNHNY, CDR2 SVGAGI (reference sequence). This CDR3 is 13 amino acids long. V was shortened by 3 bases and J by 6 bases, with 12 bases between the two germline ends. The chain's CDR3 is CASSYSQGSEQYF. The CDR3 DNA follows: TGTGCCAGCAGTTATTCACAGGGATCCGAGCAGTACTTC.

The CDR3 nucleotides read TGTGCCAGCAGTGAGCAGGGGCTAGGCGACGAGCAGTACTTC. This codes for CASSEQGLGDEQYF. The chain couples TRBV25-1 to TRBJ2-7; D possibly corresponds to TRBD1 (6 bases). Germline-derived CDR1 and CDR2 are MGHDK and SYGVNS. V lost 3 bases and J lost 5, with 14 bases in between. There are 14 residues in the CDR3.

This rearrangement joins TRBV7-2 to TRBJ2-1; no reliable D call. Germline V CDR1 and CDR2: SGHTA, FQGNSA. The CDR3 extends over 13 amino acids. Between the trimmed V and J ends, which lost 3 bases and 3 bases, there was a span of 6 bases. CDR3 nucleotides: TGTGCCAGCAGCTTCCAGTACTACAATGAGCAGTTCTTC. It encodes CASSFQYYNEQFF.